This T cell receptor beta chain emerged from a study of shared clonotypes between healthy human individuals. Splitting of each subset's genomic DNA was done evenly across several immunoSEQ plates. Data came from immunoSEQ multiplex PCR; TCRdb stores just in-frame clones and leaves some out. The table lists more than 900,000 clones, 78% of them singletons. This CDR3 region has 15 residues. Germline lookup yields CDR1 SGHTA and CDR2 FQGTGA. V was cut by 5 bases and J by 0 bases, with 10 bases left in between. The rearrangement joins TRBV7-3 to TRBJ2-2, with D perhaps TRBD1 or TRBD2 (5 bases each). The specimen sequenced was memory CD4+ T cells from PBMCs. Stated subset: CD45RA-negative fraction. The source of this sequence is a man between 18 and 29 years old in good health. Some clones in this sample may be carry-over from other donors' samples. The CDR3 region has the DNA TGTGCCAGCAGCACTAGGGGATCGAACACCGGGGAGCTGTTTTTT. This codes for CASSTRGSNTGELFF.